This paragraph covers one T cell receptor (beta chain) sequence. These data are taken from a study of blood T cell repertoires in COVID-19. Looking at the study overall: Specimens from acute and convalescent COVID-19 originated in the United States, Italy and Spain. Nucleic acid was either cDNA or gDNA, and it came from T cells, B-cell-depleted T cells, or PBMCs.

Authors' data handling: Using reference gene primer amplification, nucleated cell counts were estimated. Assay used: immunoSEQ multiplex PCR; TCRdb lists only in-frame clones, some missing. V, J and clone size are taken as reported in that table, and D and trimming were inferred from the DNA itself. The table includes tens of thousands of clones, 80% detected once. The V and J ends lost 11 bases and 0 bases respectively, with 14 bases between them. Germline CDR1 and CDR2: LNHDA and SQIVND (reference sequence). This CDR3 comprises 14 residues. The sample consisted of peripheral blood. This sequence originates from a man between 60 and 75 years old with acute or convalescent COVID-19. The chain employs TRBV19 and TRBJ1-3, with D perhaps TRBD1 (5 bases). In DNA form, the CDR3 reads TGTGCCGATCCTGCGGGGGGCTCTGGAAACACCATATATTTT. Translating it yields CADPAGGSGNTIYF.